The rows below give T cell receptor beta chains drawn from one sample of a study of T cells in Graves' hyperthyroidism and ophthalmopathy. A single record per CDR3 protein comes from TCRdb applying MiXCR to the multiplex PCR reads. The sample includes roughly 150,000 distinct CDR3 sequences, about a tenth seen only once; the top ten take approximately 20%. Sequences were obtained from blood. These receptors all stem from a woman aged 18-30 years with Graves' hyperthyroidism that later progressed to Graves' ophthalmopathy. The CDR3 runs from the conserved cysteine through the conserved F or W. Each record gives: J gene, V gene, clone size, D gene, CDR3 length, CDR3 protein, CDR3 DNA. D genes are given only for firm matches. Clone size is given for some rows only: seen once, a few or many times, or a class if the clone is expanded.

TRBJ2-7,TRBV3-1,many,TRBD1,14,CASSQGQGSYEQYF,TGTGCCAGCAGCCAAGGACAGGGATCCTACGAGCAGTACTTC
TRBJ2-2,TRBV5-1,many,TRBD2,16,CASSLAGGMNTGELFF,TGCGCCAGCAGCCTAGCGGGAGGGATGAACACCGGGGAGCTGTTTTTT
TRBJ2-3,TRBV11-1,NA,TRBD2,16,CASSLLTSGSPDTQYF,TGTGCCAGCAGCCTCCTGACTAGCGGGAGTCCAGATACGCAGTATTTT
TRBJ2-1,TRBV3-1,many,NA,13,CASSQGGAFQQFF,TGTGCCAGCAGCCAAGGGGGAGCATTTCAGCAGTTCTTC
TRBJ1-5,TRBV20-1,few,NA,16,CSASRWAGLDNQPQHF,TGCAGTGCTAGTAGGTGGGCAGGGTTAGACAATCAGCCCCAGCATTTT
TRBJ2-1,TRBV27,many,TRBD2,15,CASRVAGGSGDEQFF,TGTGCCAGCAGGGTAGCGGGAGGTTCAGGCGATGAGCAGTTCTTC
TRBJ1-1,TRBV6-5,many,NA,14,CASSYSGDSNEAFF,TGTGCCAGCAGTTACTCAGGGGATTCTAATGAAGCTTTCTTT
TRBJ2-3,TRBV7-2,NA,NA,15,CASSPLGLRADTQYF,TGTGCCAGCAGCCCGCTTGGACTACGAGCAGATACGCAGTATTTT
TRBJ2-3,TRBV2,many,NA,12,CASSSSTDTQYF,TGTGCCAGCAGTTCTTCCACAGATACGCAGTATTTT
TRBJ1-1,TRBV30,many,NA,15,CAWKSPGGVYREAFF,TGTGCCTGGAAGTCTCCGGGGGGCGTATACCGTGAAGCTTTCTTT
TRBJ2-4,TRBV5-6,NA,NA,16,CASSFSGSPGKNIQYF,TGTGCCAGCAGCTTCTCAGGGTCACCCGGGAAAAACATTCAGTACTTC
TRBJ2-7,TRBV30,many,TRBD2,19,CAWSVLIGLGYSKSYEQYF,TGTGCCTGGAGTGTCTTGATAGGACTAGGATACTCTAAATCCTACGAGCAGTACTTC
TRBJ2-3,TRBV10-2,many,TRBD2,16,CASSVPLAGGQDTQYF,TGCGCCAGCAGCGTCCCACTAGCGGGGGGGCAAGATACGCAGTATTTT
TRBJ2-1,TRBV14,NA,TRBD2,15,CASSPAYGRALEQFF,TGTGCCAGCAGCCCGGCATACGGGAGGGCCCTGGAGCAGTTCTTC
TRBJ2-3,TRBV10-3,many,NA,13,CAISAQRGDTQYF,TGTGCCATCAGTGCCCAAAGAGGGGATACGCAGTATTTT
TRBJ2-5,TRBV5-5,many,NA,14,CASSESAGIETQYF,TGTGCCAGCAGCGAAAGCGCAGGGATAGAGACCCAGTACTTC
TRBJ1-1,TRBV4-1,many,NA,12,CASSQEYTEAFF,TGCGCCAGCAGCCAAGAATACACTGAAGCTTTCTTT
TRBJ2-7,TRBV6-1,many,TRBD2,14,CASSFSGSSYEQYF,TGTGCCAGCAGTTTTAGCGGGAGCTCCTACGAGCAGTACTTC
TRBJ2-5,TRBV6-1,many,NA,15,CASSRLYGGQETQYF,TGTGCCAGCAGTCGCCTCTACGGAGGCCAAGAGACCCAGTACTTC
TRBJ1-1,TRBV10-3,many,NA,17,CAISEPDRTGTNTEAFF,TGTGCCATCAGTGAGCCGGATCGTACAGGGACGAACACTGAAGCTTTCTTT
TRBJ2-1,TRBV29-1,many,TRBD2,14,CSGRGRGGFDEQFF,TGCAGCGGCCGGGGGCGGGGGGGCTTCGATGAGCAGTTCTTC
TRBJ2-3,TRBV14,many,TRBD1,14,CASSQQGAADTQYF,TGTGCCAGCAGCCAACAGGGGGCGGCAGATACGCAGTATTTT